This TCR beta chain was documented in a study of shared clonotypes between healthy human individuals. For the study at large: Each donor's CD8 memory used one plate, CD8 naive two, each CD4 subset three.

Whole-study findings and limits: Lower generation probabilities were found for non-shared clonotypes than for those shared by all four donors.

As to this clone: No antigen is known for it.

V lost 8 bases and J 2 bases, leaving 14 bases between the germline ends. The CDR3 runs to 13 residues. In germline, CDR1 is SGHDT, CDR2 YYEEEE. Produced via immunoSEQ multiplex PCR; TCRdb's table is partial and in-frame only. This sample yields about 2 million clones, of which about 95% are seen a single time; 0.9% to 1.5% belongs to the top ten. Naive CD8 cells lacked CD45RO, underwent positive selection for CCR7 and left out terminally differentiated effector memory CD45RA+ cells. Adult Caucasians living in Nashville, Tennessee made up all of the donors. Sequencing was performed on naive CD8+ T cells sorted from blood. The TCR originated in a young man in good health. The V call is TRBV5-6, the J call TRBJ2-7; D unclear. CDR3 amino acids: CASNSALAYEQYF. The CDR3, as DNA: TGTGCCAGTAACTCGGCCTTGGCCTACGAGCAGTACTTC.